This T cell receptor (beta chain) was recorded in a study of cytomegalovirus exposure and HLA in healthy donors. Notes on the study in general: The authors reported that TCR beta sequences could predict HLA-A and HLA-B alleles. These predictions were accurate for most subjects in the first cohort.

CDR3 size: 11 residues. V dropped 3 bases and J dropped 7 bases, with 7 bases sitting between them. CDR1 SGHDT and CDR2 YYEEEE come from the germline V gene. The PCR ran on 60 Vbeta and 13 Jbeta primers. Assay used: immunoSEQ multiplex PCR; TCRdb lists only in-frame clones, some missing. The sample lists approximately 190,000 clones; approximately 81% were seen once. A single count supports this clone. Its target is not known. The sequenced sample was PBMCs. This sequence was found in a boy aged 5-17 years in good health and CMV-seronegative. The gene calls are TRBV5-6 and TRBJ1-2; D is unclear. CDR3 sequence reads: CASSSDCGYTF. Here the CDR3 DNA reads TGTGCCAGCAGCTCGGACTGTGGCTACACCTTC.